This passage covers 32 T cell receptor beta chains from one sample sequenced in a study of T cell responses to AZD1222 COVID-19 vaccine. Clones were read by immunoSEQ multiplex PCR, and TCRdb kept only the in-frame ones, dropping some. This sample carries roughly 99,000 clones, 89% of them seen once, and the ten largest clones take 5.5% to 8%. The material sequenced was peripheral blood, taken on day 0 of AZD1222 vaccination. All receptors come from an adult in good health.

This chain connects TRBV18 to TRBJ1-3; D is unresolved. CDR1 and CDR2 from the germline V gene are KGHSH and LQKENI. The V and J ends lost 2 bases and 0 bases respectively, with 14 bases between them. CDR3 length equals 17 residues. CDR3 bases: TGTGCCAGCTCACCATTCCCAGGCGAAAGCTCTGGAAACACCATATATTTT. As protein: CASSPFPGESSGNTIYF.

The chain links TRBV21-1 to TRBJ1-1; the DNA was not compared with TRBD1, the D call given in the table. TRBV21-1 is a known pseudogene. This CDR3 is built from 17 residues. CDR3 in amino acids: CASSKGALRGLNTEAFF. The CDR3 nucleotides read TGTGCCAGCAGCAAAGGAGCCCTCAGGGGACTGAACACTGAAGCTTTCTTT.

V usage is TRBV19 and J usage is TRBJ1-1, with TRBD1 as a possible D gene (5 bases). The CDR3 sequence is 13 residues long. From germline, CDR1 is LNHDA and CDR2 SQIVND (reference sequence). The germline V and J ends were trimmed by 4 bases and 5 bases, with 11 bases remaining between them. DNA for the CDR3: TGTGCCAGTAGTAAAGGGGCGCGGACTGAAGCTTTCTTT. Translation: CASSKGARTEAFF.

The chain combines TRBV7-2 with TRBJ1-1, with a possible D match to TRBD1 (5 bases). Trimming removed 5 bases at V and 4 bases at J, with 8 bases between. This CDR3 has 12 residues. Germline V gene lookup returns CDR1 SGHTA and CDR2 FQGNSA. The chain's CDR3 is CASSQQGTEAFF. The CDR3 DNA reads TGTGCCAGCAGCCAGCAGGGCACTGAAGCTTTCTTT. The complete variable domain, with remaining parts taken from reference TRBV7-2 and TRBJ1-1, reads GAGVSQSPSNKVTEKGKDVELRCDPISGHTALYWYRQSLGQGLEFLIYFQGNSAPDKSGLPSDRFSAERTGGSVSTLTIQRTQQEDSAVYLCASSQQGTEAFFGQGTRLTVV.

The rearrangement links TRBV6-5 to TRBJ1-1; 9 nucleotides align to TRBD1. Germline values: CDR1 MNHEY, CDR2 SVGAGI. This CDR3 region has 14 residues. V trimming: 6 bases; J trimming: 6 bases; junction bases outside the gene matches: 8. The CDR3 nucleotides read TGTGCCAGCAGACCGGGACAGGGACGGTCTGAAGCTTTCTTT. It encodes CASRPGQGRSEAFF.

The rearrangement links TRBV5-1 to TRBJ1-2; TRBD1 might be the D (5 bases). CDR3 length: 14 amino acids. In germline, CDR1 is SGHRS, CDR2 YFSETQ. Trimming cost V 1 base and J 0 bases, with 7 bases left between them. The CDR3 nucleotides read TGCGCCAGCAGCTTGACAGGTACTAACTATGGCTACACCTTC. Its protein is CASSLTGTNYGYTF.

There are a few counts of this clone. The chain has TRBV5-1 and TRBJ2-7; 7 nucleotides align to TRBD1. V lost 4 bases to trimming and J lost 3 bases; unmatched junction nucleotides: 10. The CDR3 sequence is 15 residues long. CDR1 and CDR2 from the germline V gene are SGHRS and YFSETQ. The CDR3 region is CASSLGDSRGYEQYF. The CDR3 DNA reads TGCGCCAGCAGCCTAGGGGACAGCCGCGGCTACGAGCAGTACTTC.

V is TRBV5-1 and J is TRBJ2-3; no definite D call. CDR1 SGHRS and CDR2 YFSETQ come from the germline V gene. The germline V and J ends were trimmed by 2 bases and 7 bases, with 11 bases remaining between them. The CDR3 totals 13 residues. The CDR3 nucleotides read TGCGCCAGCAGCTTAGATTCACAGAATACGCAGTATTTT. As protein: CASSLDSQNTQYF.

In this sample, this clone turned up once. V gene TRBV6-6 combines with J gene TRBJ2-7, with D possibly matching TRBD1 (5 bases). V lost 0 bases to trimming and J lost 2 bases, with 8 bases between them. CDR3 size: 14 residues. Germline V CDR1 and CDR2: MNHNY, SVGAGI (reference sequence). The CDR3 here is CASSYSAGPYEQYF. DNA for the CDR3: TGTGCCAGCAGTTACTCGGCAGGGCCCTACGAGCAGTACTTC.

V and J are TRBV9 and TRBJ1-4, with D tentatively TRBD1 (5 bases). This CDR3 region has 17 residues. Per the germline V gene, CDR1 is SGDLS and CDR2 is YYNGEE. With 0 bases removed from V and 0 bases from J, the gap between germline ends came to 12 bases. CDR3 bases: TGTGCCAGCAGCGTAGGGGTAGGGGTCCCAACTAATGAAAAACTGTTTTTT. Protein product: CASSVGVGVPTNEKLFF.

There are a few counts of this clone. The gene calls are TRBV6-4 and TRBJ2-3, with 10 bases lining up with TRBD2. This CDR3 is 15 amino acids long. In germline, CDR1 is MRHNA, CDR2 SNTAGT. The ends lost 8 bases at V and 0 bases at J; junction bases unmatched: 5. This chain's CDR3 is CASRTSGASTDTQYF. CDR3 in DNA: TGTGCCAGCCGGACTAGCGGAGCTAGCACAGATACGCAGTATTTT.

This rearrangement joins TRBV4-2 to TRBJ1-1, with D uncertain. V gave up 0 bases and J gave up 0 bases, with 14 bases separating them. The germline CDR1 and CDR2 sequences are LGHNA and YNFKEQ. The CDR3 is 17 residues long. Here the CDR3 DNA reads TGTGCCAGCAGCCAAGAGACCCTGGAACGGATGAACACTGAAGCTTTCTTT. This codes for CASSQETLERMNTEAFF.

V usage is TRBV5-1 and J usage is TRBJ1-1, with TRBD1 matching 9 bases. The J segment lost 7 bases and the V segment lost 0 bases, leaving 7 bases of the junction unmatched. The CDR3 has 15 amino acids. Per the germline V gene, CDR1 is SGHRS and CDR2 is YFSETQ. CDR3 amino acids: CASSLAGDRANEAFF. The CDR3 DNA is TGCGCCAGCAGCTTGGCCGGGGACAGGGCTAATGAAGCTTTCTTT.

V gene TRBV11-1 combines with J gene TRBJ2-5, with TRBD1 as a possible D gene (6 bases). This CDR3 contains 14 residues. Germline V gives CDR1 SGHAT, CDR2 FQDESV (reference sequence). V lost 5 bases and J lost 7, with 17 bases in between. The DNA of the CDR3 is TGTGCCAGCAGCGCTAACAGGGAACTTGGGACCCAGTACTTC. This gives the protein CASSANRELGTQYF. Full variable domain (remainder filled in from reference TRBV11-1 and TRBJ2-5): EAEVAQSPRYKITEKSQAVAFWCDPISGHATLYWYRQILGQGPELLVQFQDESVVDDSQLPKDRFSAERLKGVDSTLKIQPAELGDSAMYLCASSANRELGTQYFGPGTRLLVL.

V usage is TRBV19 and J usage is TRBJ1-4; unclear D gene. The CDR3 length is 14 residues. Germline CDR1 and CDR2: LNHDA and SQIVND (reference sequence). The V end lost 4 bases, the J end lost 10 bases, and 16 bases lay between the germline ends. CDR3 coding DNA: TGTGCCAGTAGTAGTCGACACACGGTAGGAAAACTGTTTTTT. Protein product: CASSSRHTVGKLFF.

The V call is TRBV6-5, the J call TRBJ1-3, with D uncertain. The germline gives CDR1 MNHEY, CDR2 SVGAGI. CDR3 length: 15 residues. Trimming shortened V by 6 bases and J by 0 bases, and 12 bases separated the two germline ends. Written as DNA, the CDR3 is TGTGCCAGCAGCAGGTGGTTCCACTCTGGAAACACCATATATTTT. It codes for CASSRWFHSGNTIYF.

The count of this clone is one. V is TRBV19 and J is TRBJ1-3, with D unresolved. Trimming took off 10 bases at V and 0 bases at J, with 10 bases between the two ends. This CDR3 has 13 amino acids. Per germline, CDR1 LNHDA and CDR2 SQIVND (reference sequence). The CDR3 loop is CATADGSGNTIYF. CDR3 sequence (DNA): TGTGCCACCGCGGACGGCTCTGGAAACACCATATATTTT.

V gene TRBV4-3 combines with J gene TRBJ1-5; tentatively, D is TRBD1 (5 bases). The CDR3 is 14 residues long. The V end was cut by 1 base, the J end by 5 bases, with 9 bases between. Germline-derived CDR1 and CDR2 are LGHNA and YSLEER. The CDR3 protein is CASSQVGGDQPQHF. The CDR3 nucleotides are TGCGCCAGCAGCCAAGTGGGAGGGGATCAGCCCCAGCATTTT.

The V call is TRBV4-1, the J call TRBJ1-3; D possibly corresponds to TRBD1 (5 bases). The CDR3 extends over 15 amino acids. The V gene's germline CDR1 is MGHRA and CDR2 YSYEKL. Trimming shortened V by 1 base and J by 2 bases, and 9 bases separated the two germline ends. The CDR3 region is CASSQAPGAGNTIYF. In nucleotides, the CDR3 is TGCGCCAGCAGCCAAGCCCCGGGGGCTGGAAACACCATATATTTT.

The chain joins TRBV9 to TRBJ2-2; D is uncertain. Germline loops: CDR1 SGDLS, CDR2 YYNGEE. The CDR3 totals 15 residues. V lost 0 bases, J lost 0 bases, and 6 bases lay in between. CDR3 sequence reads: CASSVGSANTGELFF. In DNA form, the CDR3 reads TGTGCCAGCAGCGTAGGATCCGCGAACACCGGGGAGCTGTTTTTT.

The rearrangement links TRBV29-1 to TRBJ2-3, with D unresolved. This CDR3 comprises 13 residues. The V gene lost 1 base and the J gene lost 4 bases, with 9 bases spanning the gap. Germline V lookup: CDR1 SQVTM, CDR2 ANQGSEA. CDR3 nucleotide sequence: TGCAGCGTTGAAGTCCAGAGCGCAGATACGCAGTATTTT. Its translation: CSVEVQSADTQYF.

This clone was seen only once. The V gene is TRBV27, the J gene TRBJ1-5; TRBD1 matches at 10 bases. Trimming took 4 bases from V and 2 from J; bases not matched to a gene: 11. The CDR3 runs to 18 residues. Germline V gene data show CDR1 as MNHEY and CDR2 as SMNVEV (reference sequence). For the CDR3, the DNA is TGTGCCAGCAGTTGGGAGGACAGGGGGGAATATCGCAATCAGCCCCAGCATTTT. Translation gives CASSWEDRGEYRNQPQHF.

The chain is built from TRBV5-4 and TRBJ2-5; 9 nucleotides line up with TRBD1. CDR3 length: 15 amino acids. The J segment lost 5 bases and the V segment lost 4 bases, leaving 9 bases of the junction unmatched. Germline V CDR1 and CDR2: SGHNT, YYREEE (reference sequence). CDR3 bases: TGTGCCAGCAGCCACCCGGGACAGGGAATGGAGACCCAGTACTTC. Encoded protein: CASSHPGQGMETQYF.

The rearrangement joins TRBV7-9 to TRBJ1-5, with unresolved D. Germline assignment: CDR1 SEHNR and CDR2 FQNEAQ (reference sequence). There are 13 residues in the CDR3. Trimming pared 5 bases from V and 5 bases from J, leaving 10 bases between. Here the CDR3 DNA reads TGTGCCAGCAGCCTAGGCGGGGATCAGCCCCAGCATTTT. Translated, it gives CASSLGGDQPQHF.

The rearrangement uses TRBV30 and TRBJ2-7; D gene uncertain. The CDR3 is 11 residues long. V was trimmed by 0 bases and J by 4 bases, leaving 4 bases between them. CDR1 and CDR2 from the germline V gene are GTSNPN and SVGIG (reference sequence). Written as DNA, the CDR3 is TGTGCCTGGAGTGTAGGTTACGAGCAGTACTTC. Amino acids: CAWSVGYEQYF.

Only one count was recorded for this clone. This rearrangement joins TRBV7-2 to TRBJ1-1; 8 bases map to TRBD1. With V trimmed by 5 bases and J by 5 bases, 7 bases remained unmatched. The germline V gene encodes CDR1 SGHTA and CDR2 FQGNSA. The length of the CDR3 is 14 residues. The CDR3 DNA sequence: TGTGCCAGCAGCCCCCAGGGGGCGGGGACTGAAGCTTTCTTT. Translation: CASSPQGAGTEAFF.

The chain has TRBV4-1 and TRBJ2-7; D gene ambiguous. CDR3 length: 16 amino acids. V dropped 1 base and J dropped 4 bases, with 17 bases sitting between them. Germline lookup yields CDR1 MGHRA and CDR2 YSYEKL. Here the CDR3 DNA reads TGCGCCAGCAGCCAAGGCTACCAAAACGGCGATTACGAGCAGTACTTC. It codes for CASSQGYQNGDYEQYF.

The chain has TRBV7-2 and TRBJ2-6; 13 bases match TRBD2. CDR1 and CDR2 from the germline V gene are SGHTA and FQGNSA. V lost 5 bases and J lost 0; bases outside the gene matches: 7. The CDR3 spans 19 residues. The chain's CDR3 is CASSIRLAGGLSGANVLTF. In DNA, the CDR3 is TGTGCCAGCAGCATCCGACTAGCGGGAGGCCTCTCTGGGGCCAACGTCCTGACTTTC.

The chain employs TRBV21-1 and TRBJ2-7; the table's D call, TRBD1, has no DNA check behind it. TRBV21-1 is shown as a pseudogene. The CDR3 runs to 14 residues. CDR3 nucleotides: TGTGCCAGCAGCGCGTCGGACAGGGGAAACGAGCAGTACTTC. This codes for CASSASDRGNEQYF.

V is TRBV4-3 and J is TRBJ2-5, with unresolved D. CDR1 is LGHNA, CDR2 YSLEER, per germline. The CDR3 contains 15 residues. The ends were cut back, 0 bases at V and 5 bases at J, with 13 bases in the middle. CDR3 region: CASSQDQGMWETQYF. CDR3 DNA: TGCGCCAGCAGCCAAGATCAAGGGATGTGGGAGACCCAGTACTTC.

The CDR3 loop reads CASSLVTGRTEAFF. The CDR3 DNA sequence: TGCGCCAGCAGCTTGGTTACGGGGCGCACTGAAGCTTTCTTT. The chain employs TRBV5-1 and TRBJ1-1; TRBD1 might be the D (5 bases). CDR3 length: 14 amino acids. Germline values: CDR1 SGHRS, CDR2 YFSETQ. V was cut by 0 bases and J by 4 bases, with 10 bases left in between.

V is TRBV3-1 (or the pseudogene TRBV3-2) and J is TRBJ1-3, with D possibly being TRBD1 (6 bases). The CDR3 covers 16 residues. V was pared by 0 bases and J by 2 bases, with 11 bases between. CDR1 LGHDT and CDR2 YNNKEL come from the germline V gene (reference sequence). CDR3 in amino acids: CASSQDKGGAGNTIYF. The DNA for the CDR3 is TGTGCCAGCAGCCAAGATAAAGGGGGGGCTGGAAACACCATATATTTT.